What follows are 25 T cell receptor beta chains derived from one specimen sequenced in a study of T cell repertoires in cytomegalovirus infection. These receptors are not linked to any known antigen. TCRdb re-called the reads with MiXCR, one entry per CDR3 protein. The table includes under 150,000 distinct CDR3 sequences, 24% detected once. Sequenced: PBMCs, sequenced either directly or after in vitro stimulation (not recorded which). Receptor source: a human donor in good health (CMV status not recorded). Some clones in this sample may be carry-over from other donors' samples.

This chain connects TRBV6-2 or TRBV6-3 to TRBJ2-5; D call uncertain. Germline values: CDR1 MNHEY, CDR2 SVGEGT. V was trimmed by 2 bases and J by 0 bases, leaving 10 bases between them. The CDR3 is made up of 15 amino acids. The CDR3 spells CASSYGHTDQETQYF. CDR3 sequence (DNA): TGTGCCAGCAGTTACGGCCATACGGACCAAGAGACCCAGTACTTC.

V usage is TRBV7-2 and J usage is TRBJ1-2, with D possibly matching TRBD1 (6 bases). The CDR3 is 15 residues long. Germline CDR1 is SGHTA and CDR2 is FQGNSA. V was shortened by 4 bases and J by 8 bases, with 20 bases between the two germline ends. CDR3 in amino acids: CASSSNPQGLMGYTF. As DNA, the CDR3 is TGTGCCAGCAGCTCGAACCCCCAGGGGCTAATGGGCTACACCTTC. Based on the CDR3 plus reference TRBV7-2 and TRBJ1-2, the full variable domain is GAGVSQSPSNKVTEKGKDVELRCDPISGHTALYWYRQSLGQGLEFLIYFQGNSAPDKSGLPSDRFSAERTGGSVSTLTIQRTQQEDSAVYLCASSSNPQGLMGYTFGSGTRLTVV.

The V and J genes are TRBV27 and TRBJ2-3; 8 bases agree with TRBD1. Looked up from germline, CDR1 is MNHEY and CDR2 is SMNVEV (reference sequence). J gave up 4 bases and V 4 bases, and 4 bases lay outside the gene matches. This CDR3 region has 14 residues. Here the CDR3 DNA reads TGTGCCAGCAGTTCTCGACAGGGGTCAGATACGCAGTATTTT. Its translation is CASSSRQGSDTQYF.

This clonotype was seen repeatedly, ten times or more. The J gene is TRBJ2-1, the V gene TRBV7-2, with TRBD2 matching 14 bases. The V segment lost 1 base and the J segment 10 bases; nucleotides outside the gene matches: 9. CDR3 length equals 17 residues. The germline gives CDR1 SGHTA, CDR2 FQGNSA. For the CDR3, the DNA is TGTGCCAGCAGCTTAGAAGGACTAGCGGGAGGCCCAGTGGAGCAGTTCTTC. It translates to CASSLEGLAGGPVEQFF.

The chain has TRBV12-3 or TRBV12-4 and TRBJ1-4; unclear D gene. V was pared by 6 bases and J by 5 bases, with 19 bases between. This CDR3 comprises 16 residues. The CDR3: CASSSTGSGLNEKLFF. The CDR3 DNA reads TGTGCCAGCAGCTCTACCGGGTCAGGATTAAATGAAAAACTGTTTTTT.

This clonotype came up many times. The V call is TRBV5-1, the J call TRBJ2-2, with unresolved D. The CDR3 totals 14 residues. CDR1 and CDR2 (germline): SGHRS, YFSETQ. Trimming removed 0 bases at V and 4 bases at J, with 7 bases between. The chain's CDR3 is CASSLEGSTGELFF. In DNA, the CDR3 is TGCGCCAGCAGCTTGGAGGGATCCACCGGGGAGCTGTTTTTT.

Here the CDR3 reads CASSPTVKAGELFF. As DNA, the CDR3 is TGTGCCAGCAGCCCTACCGTGAAGGCCGGGGAGCTGTTTTTT. The V and J genes are TRBV11-3 and TRBJ2-2; D not resolved. V was cut by 5 bases and J by 6 bases, with 13 bases left in between. Germline CDR1 and CDR2: SGHNT and YENEEA. The CDR3 is 14 residues long.

The chain carries TRBV2 and TRBJ2-1; 7 bases are shared with TRBD2. Germline lookup yields CDR1 SNHLY and CDR2 FYNNEI. Trimming cost V 10 bases and J 1 base; bases outside gene matches: 7. This CDR3 comprises 14 residues. The CDR3 sequence is CANNLAVSYNEQFF. CDR3 nucleotide sequence: TGTGCCAACAATCTAGCGGTATCCTACAATGAGCAGTTCTTC.

The genes are TRBV6-8 and TRBJ1-1, with D uncertain. Germline V gene lookup returns CDR1 MNHGY and CDR2 SAAAGT. This CDR3 has 14 amino acids. The ends were cut back, 6 bases at V and 4 bases at J, with 15 bases in the middle. The CDR3 protein is CASRWAGRRTEAFF. The DNA of the CDR3 is TGTGCCAGCAGATGGGCAGGCCGTCGCACTGAAGCTTTCTTT.

In its sample, this clonotype was seen many times. The rearrangement links TRBV7-8 to TRBJ2-3; no firm D call. Per germline, CDR1 SGHVS and CDR2 FQNEAQ. The CDR3 contains 15 residues. V lost 3 bases, J lost 2 bases, and 12 bases lay in between. The CDR3 region has the DNA TGTGCCAGCAGCTTGGACGTCCAAAACACAGATACGCAGTATTTT. It is translated as CASSLDVQNTDTQYF.

The chain combines TRBV19 with TRBJ1-1; no firm D call. Trimming took off 4 bases at V and 1 base at J, with 7 bases between the two ends. The CDR3 runs 13 residues. The germline CDR1 and CDR2 sequences are LNHDA and SQIVND (reference sequence). The CDR3 spells CASSTQTNTEAFF. In nucleotides, the CDR3 is TGTGCCAGTAGTACCCAGACGAACACTGAAGCTTTCTTT.

This clonotype was recorded at least ten times. The chain has TRBV6-2 or TRBV6-3 and TRBJ1-1; D might be TRBD1 (6 bases). CDR3 length: 15 amino acids. Germline V CDR1 and CDR2: MNHEY, SVGEGT. Between the trimmed V and J ends, which lost 3 bases and 4 bases, there was a span of 15 bases. This chain's CDR3 is CASSYTGQYLTEAFF. As DNA, the CDR3 is TGTGCCAGCAGTTATACTGGACAGTACCTCACTGAAGCTTTCTTT.

Ten or more counts support this clonotype. The CDR3 DNA follows: TGCAGTGCTAGAGGCTTCGTAAGGGACCTAGGGAACAATGAGCAGTTCTTC. Protein product: CSARGFVRDLGNNEQFF. J is TRBJ2-1 and V is TRBV20-1; D may match TRBD1 or TRBD2 (5 bases each). Trimming removed 1 base at V and 5 bases at J, with 21 bases between. The CDR3 has 17 residues. The germline V gene has CDR1 DFQATT and CDR2 SNEGSKA (reference sequence).

In its sample, this clonotype was seen many times. This chain joins TRBV12-5 and TRBJ1-1, with TRBD1 matching 7 bases. Germline V gene data show CDR1 as LGHNT and CDR2 as FRNRAP. The junction had 1 base not matched to a gene; V was cut back by 1 base and J by 2 bases. There are 14 residues in the CDR3. CDR3 sequence (DNA): TGTGCTAGTGGTTTGGGACAGGGTAACACTGAAGCTTTCTTT. The encoded protein is CASGLGQGNTEAFF.

The table lists this clonotype with many counts. The chain is built from TRBV7-4 and TRBJ1-1; no clear D gene. There are 13 residues in the CDR3. V was pared by 5 bases and J by 7 bases, with 14 bases between. CDR1 is SGHVT, CDR2 SQSDAQ, per germline. CDR3 sequence (DNA): TGTGCCAGCAGCCCCTCACCCGGCAGTGAAGCTTTCTTT. This gives the protein CASSPSPGSEAFF.

This clonotype is categorized as medium-sized. The chain combines TRBV19 with TRBJ1-3, with 10 bases that match TRBD1. Trimming took 6 bases from V and 2 from J; bases not matched to a gene: 4. This CDR3 is 15 amino acids long. Per germline, CDR1 LNHDA and CDR2 SQIVND (reference sequence). CDR3 loop: CASSPGTGAGNTIYF. The CDR3 bases are TGTGCCAGTAGCCCCGGGACAGGGGCTGGAAACACCATATATTTT. The variable domain in full, with the rest retrieved from reference TRBV19 and TRBJ1-3, is DGGITQSPKYLFRKEGQNVTLSCEQNLNHDAMYWYRQDPGQGLRLIYYSQIVNDFQKGDIAEGYSVSREKKESFPLTVTSAQKNPTAFYLCASSPGTGAGNTIYFGEGSWLTVV.

This clonotype appeared a single time. The chain recombines TRBV3-1 with TRBJ1-1; D is undetermined. The CDR3 has 15 amino acids. Germline V gene lookup returns CDR1 LGHDT and CDR2 YNNKEL (reference sequence). V was cut by 6 bases and J by 2 bases, with 16 bases left in between. CDR3 in DNA: TGTGCCAGCAGTCCCTCTGAGAGGCTTAACACTGAAGCTTTCTTT. It translates to CASSPSERLNTEAFF.

This chain joins TRBV5-1 and TRBJ2-7; D call uncertain. In germline, CDR1 is SGHRS, CDR2 YFSETQ. This CDR3 is built from 13 residues. Trimming removed 4 bases at V and 5 bases at J, with 13 bases between. The chain's CDR3 is CASSPGSINEQYF. The CDR3 coding sequence is TGCGCCAGCAGCCCCGGCAGCATCAACGAGCAGTACTTC. The complete variable domain, with remaining parts taken from reference TRBV5-1 and TRBJ2-7, reads KAGVTQTPRYLIKTRGQQVTLSCSPISGHRSVSWYQQTPGQGLQFLFEYFSETQRNKGNFPGRFSGRQFSNSRSEMNVSTLELGDSALYLCASSPGSINEQYFGPGTRLTVT.

This chain uses TRBV7-2 with TRBJ2-2; D is possibly TRBD1 (6 bases). The CDR3 is made up of 18 amino acids. The ends were cut back, 2 bases at V and 1 base at J, with 17 bases in the middle. The germline CDR1 and CDR2 sequences are SGHTA and FQGNSA. This chain's CDR3 is CASSLLRVGRGNTGELFF. For the CDR3, the DNA is TGTGCCAGCAGCTTATTGAGGGTCGGCAGGGGGAACACCGGGGAGCTGTTTTTT.

At least ten counts were recorded for this clonotype. The V and J genes are TRBV12-3 or TRBV12-4 and TRBJ2-6; TRBD1 matches at 7 bases. J was trimmed by 0 bases and V by 4 bases; bases with no gene match: 9. The CDR3 has 18 amino acids. The CDR3 coding sequence is TGTGCCAGCAGTTGGGGACAGTCCCTAAGCTCTGGGGCCAACGTCCTGACTTTC. It encodes CASSWGQSLSSGANVLTF.

This chain connects TRBV7-2 to TRBJ1-6; weak D call: TRBD1 (5 bases). Germline V gene lookup returns CDR1 SGHTA and CDR2 FQGNSA. Trimming took 5 bases from V and 6 from J, leaving 14 bases between them. This CDR3 has 15 amino acids. The CDR3 reads CASSQRGPLNSPLHF. The CDR3 coding sequence is TGTGCCAGCAGCCAAAGGGGCCCGCTTAATTCACCCCTCCACTTT.

This clonotype was detected a few times. The V and J genes are TRBV7-3 and TRBJ2-1; 11 positions match TRBD2. The V and J ends lost 2 bases and 5 bases, in that order; junction bases with no gene match: 5. The CDR3 sequence is 16 residues long. CDR1 is SGHTA and CDR2 is FQGTGA in the germline V gene. The CDR3 is CASSLRPSGGHNEQFF. As DNA, the CDR3 is TGTGCCAGCAGCTTACGCCCTAGCGGGGGGCACAATGAGCAGTTCTTC.

The genes are TRBV20-1 and TRBJ2-5; weak D call: TRBD1 (6 bases). Germline loops: CDR1 DFQATT, CDR2 SNEGSKA (reference sequence). V shed 0 bases and J shed 6 bases, with 17 bases lying between them. The CDR3 extends over 15 amino acids. The CDR3, as DNA: TGCAGTGCTAGAGATAGTAGGCAGGGGATTCAGACCCAGTACTTC. It specifies CSARDSRQGIQTQYF.

This clonotype occurred a few times. The gene calls are TRBV7-2 and TRBJ2-7; D gene unclear. The CDR3 spans 12 residues. Per the germline V gene, CDR1 is SGHTA and CDR2 is FQGNSA. V dropped 1 base and J dropped 6 bases, with 7 bases sitting between them. The CDR3 loop reads CASSLVVVEQYF. In DNA form, the CDR3 reads TGTGCCAGCAGCTTAGTCGTCGTCGAGCAGTACTTC.

This clonotype was seen a few times. The chain recombines TRBV12-3 or TRBV12-4 with TRBJ2-5; D perhaps matches TRBD2 (7 bases). CDR3 length equals 15 residues. The V and J ends lost 1 base and 4 bases respectively, with 13 bases between them. The CDR3 nucleotides read TGTGCCAGCAGTTTAGACGAGGGGGGGACAGAGACCCAGTACTTC. Protein product: CASSLDEGGTETQYF.